The 25 T cell receptor beta chains in this list originate from one sample, sequenced in a study of blood T cell repertoires in COVID-19 (TCRdb year 2020). The library was produced with the immunoSEQ multiplex PCR assay. Drawn from immuneACCESS, this table holds only the in-frame rearrangements with V and J called that TCRdb kept. Clones are partly lost; checked studies trace under half to an unresolved V gene and leave the rest unexplained. This sample is represented by approximately 300,000 clones; more than 85% of them were singletons. The ten largest clones take up approximately 4.3% of the sample. Sequenced material: peripheral blood. The receptors stem from a man aged 40-50 years with acute or convalescent COVID-19.

CDR3 residues: CASRDWGIYGYTF. The CDR3 DNA is TGTGCCTCCCGGGACTGGGGGATCTATGGCTACACCTTC. The chain employs TRBV12-3 or TRBV12-4 and TRBJ1-2, with D possibly matching TRBD1 (5 bases). The CDR3 length is 13 residues. V was cut by 11 bases and J by 4 bases, with 17 bases left in between.

The chain employs TRBV5-1 and TRBJ2-3, with D perhaps TRBD1 (5 bases). Germline CDR1 is SGHRS and CDR2 is YFSETQ. CDR3 size: 14 residues. Trimming removed 6 bases from V and 2 bases from J, with 13 bases in between. The CDR3 loop reads CASKSQGITDTQYF. The CDR3 DNA is TGCGCCAGCAAGTCCCAGGGTATCACAGATACGCAGTATTTT.

The CDR3 here is CAIRSSGKLSWDTGELFF. In nucleotides, the CDR3 is TGTGCCATCAGGTCCAGCGGGAAACTGTCGTGGGACACCGGGGAGCTGTTTTTT. V gene TRBV10-3 combines with J gene TRBJ2-2; 7 bases fit TRBD2. This CDR3 comprises 18 residues. Germline CDR1 and CDR2: ENHRY and SYGVKD. V dropped 6 bases and J dropped 3; count of bases not matched to a gene: 16.

V and J are TRBV6-1 and TRBJ2-7; no reliable D call. Germline V gene data show CDR1 as MNHNS and CDR2 as SASEGT. V dropped 2 bases and J dropped 3 bases, with 17 bases sitting between them. There are 16 residues in the CDR3. The CDR3 here is CASSETLTVGVYEQYF. In DNA, the CDR3 is TGTGCCAGCAGTGAAACCCTGACCGTCGGAGTCTACGAGCAGTACTTC.

The rearrangement uses TRBV11-2 and TRBJ1-2, with TRBD1 matching 9 bases. Germline V CDR1 and CDR2: SGHAT, FQNNGV. This CDR3 spans 15 amino acids. Unmatched junction bases numbered 9, after V lost 4 bases and J lost 6 bases. Here the CDR3 DNA reads TGTGCCAGCAGCTCCCACAGGGGGCGGGGGGATGGCTACACCTTC. This translates into CASSSHRGRGDGYTF. The full variable domain, rest sourced from reference TRBV11-2 and TRBJ1-2, is EAGVAQSPRYKIIEKRQSVAFWCNPISGHATLYWYQQILGQGPKLLIQFQNNGVVDDSQLPKDRFSAERLKGVDSTLKIQPAKLEDSAVYLCASSSHRGRGDGYTFGSGTRLTVV.

This clone has just a few counts. The chain has TRBV7-9 and TRBJ2-2, with D possibly being TRBD1 (6 bases). This CDR3 is 16 amino acids long. The V gene lost 4 bases and the J gene lost 2 bases, with 14 bases spanning the gap. Germline-derived CDR1 and CDR2 are SEHNR and FQNEAQ (reference sequence). The CDR3 here is CASSSYRTANTGELFF. DNA for the CDR3: TGTGCCAGCAGCTCATACCGGACAGCTAACACCGGGGAGCTGTTTTTT. The whole variable domain, filled in from reference TRBV7-9 and TRBJ2-2, reads DTGVSQNPRHKITKRGQNVTFRCDPISEHNRLYWYRQTLGQGPEFLTYFQNEAQLEKSRLLSDRFSAERPKGSFSTLEIQRTEQGDSAMYLCASSSYRTANTGELFFGEGSRLTVL.

V is TRBV5-1 and J is TRBJ2-7; the match to TRBD1 covers 7 bases. This CDR3 has 12 amino acids. V dropped 7 bases and J dropped 1; count of bases not matched to a gene: 2. The germline V gene encodes CDR1 SGHRS and CDR2 YFSETQ. This CDR3 reads CASGDSSYEQYF. DNA of the CDR3: TGCGCCAGCGGGGACAGTTCCTACGAGCAGTACTTC.

The chain has TRBV12-3 or TRBV12-4 and TRBJ1-3; D is undetermined. V lost 3 bases and J 4 bases, leaving 7 bases between the germline ends. The CDR3 consists of 13 residues. The CDR3 sequence is CASSLSLGNTIYF. The DNA for the CDR3 is TGTGCCAGCAGTTTGAGCTTAGGAAACACCATATATTTT.

This clone has just one count. DNA of the CDR3: TGCGCCAGCAGCCAAGAGGGTGGTCAGGTCAGCTCCTACGAGCAGTACTTC. Translated: CASSQEGGQVSSYEQYF. The V and J genes are TRBV4-1 and TRBJ2-7; the D is unclear. The CDR3 spans 17 residues. Germline assignment: CDR1 MGHRA and CDR2 YSYEKL. V was pared by 0 bases and J by 0 bases, with 15 bases between.

The chain's CDR3 is CASKRVGGATDTQYF. In DNA form, the CDR3 reads TGTGCCAGCAAGCGGGTGGGGGGAGCCACAGATACGCAGTATTTT. The gene calls are TRBV6-5 and TRBJ2-3, with D possibly matching TRBD2 (6 bases). This CDR3 region has 15 residues. CDR1 MNHEY and CDR2 SVGAGI come from the germline V gene. Trimming left V 7 bases short and J 2 bases short, with 16 bases between.

V and J are TRBV2 and TRBJ1-5; tentatively, D is TRBD1 (5 bases). Germline V lookup: CDR1 SNHLY, CDR2 FYNNEI. The V and J ends lost 8 bases and 5 bases respectively, with 16 bases between them. The CDR3 covers 14 residues. The CDR3 DNA sequence: TGTGCCAGCTCCTCTGGGGCAGGTTATCAGCCCCAGCATTTT. Translated, it gives CASSSGAGYQPQHF.

The chain is built from TRBV2 and TRBJ2-3; 10 bases are shared with TRBD1. Germline V gene lookup returns CDR1 SNHLY and CDR2 FYNNEI. The CDR3 covers 15 residues. V shed 6 bases, J shed 3 bases, and the junction held 6 bases outside the gene matches. The CDR3 DNA reads TGTGCCAGCAGGGAGGACAGGGGGTGGACAGATACGCAGTATTTT. Amino acids: CASREDRGWTDTQYF.

This sequence joins TRBV5-1 and TRBJ2-3, with 14 positions matching TRBD2. CDR3 length: 17 residues. From germline, CDR1 is SGHRS and CDR2 YFSETQ. The junction had 7 bases not matched to a gene; V was cut back by 3 bases and J by 4 bases. The CDR3 loop is CASSSGLAGEFADTQYF. Written as DNA, the CDR3 is TGCGCCAGCAGCTCGGGACTAGCGGGGGAGTTTGCAGATACGCAGTATTTT.

The V and J genes are TRBV6-2 or TRBV6-3 and TRBJ2-1; no clear D. The V gene's germline CDR1 is MNHEY and CDR2 SVGEGT. This CDR3 spans 11 amino acids. V lost 5 bases and J 10 bases, leaving 9 bases between the germline ends. CDR3 bases: TGTGCCAGCAGTAACCTGGAGGAGCAGTTCTTC. Its translation is CASSNLEEQFF.

The J gene is TRBJ1-2, the V gene TRBV4-1; D is undetermined. The ends were cut back, 5 bases at V and 3 bases at J, with 13 bases in the middle. The CDR3 extends over 14 amino acids. Germline assignment: CDR1 MGHRA and CDR2 YSYEKL. CDR3 loop: CASSAGSGDYGYTF. The CDR3 DNA sequence: TGCGCCAGCAGCGCGGGCTCCGGAGACTATGGCTACACCTTC.

The V gene is TRBV30, the J gene TRBJ1-1; 8 nucleotides line up with TRBD1. V was pared by 7 bases and J by 1 base, with 8 bases of the junction left unmatched. CDR1 and CDR2 from the germline V gene are GTSNPN and SVGIG (reference sequence). The CDR3 contains 14 residues. Written as DNA, the CDR3 is TGTGCCTCCGCATGGGACAGGCCGAACACTGAAGCTTTCTTT. Its protein product is CASAWDRPNTEAFF.

The gene calls are TRBV4-1 and TRBJ1-5, with TRBD1 matching 7 bases. There are 16 residues in the CDR3. Losses at the gene ends were 0 bases for V and 6 bases for J; bases not matched to a gene: 8. CDR1 is MGHRA, CDR2 YSYEKL, per germline. CDR3 sequence: CASSQDGTATRQPQHF. CDR3 coding DNA: TGCGCCAGCAGCCAAGACGGGACAGCTACACGTCAGCCCCAGCATTTT.

V is TRBV5-1 and J is TRBJ2-5; 7 bases are shared with TRBD2. The CDR3 is made up of 14 amino acids. Germline assignment: CDR1 SGHRS and CDR2 YFSETQ. V gave up 4 bases and J gave up 1 base; unmatched junction bases: 4. The CDR3 sequence: CASSQSGGQETQYF. The CDR3 DNA reads TGCGCCAGCAGCCAATCGGGGGGCCAAGAGACCCAGTACTTC. Full variable domain (remainder filled in from reference TRBV5-1 and TRBJ2-5): KAGVTQTPRYLIKTRGQQVTLSCSPISGHRSVSWYQQTPGQGLQFLFEYFSETQRNKGNFPGRFSGRQFSNSRSEMNVSTLELGDSALYLCASSQSGGQETQYFGPGTRLLVL.

This chain joins TRBV3-1 (or the pseudogene TRBV3-2) and TRBJ1-3, with D hard to call. This CDR3 has 17 residues. Germline V gene data show CDR1 as LGHDT and CDR2 as YNNKEL (reference sequence). V was pared by 0 bases and J by 0 bases, with 12 bases between. CDR3 in DNA: TGTGCCAGCAGCCAAGAAGTACGGCCTAGCTCTGGAAACACCATATATTTT. It is translated as CASSQEVRPSSGNTIYF.

The gene calls are TRBV10-3 and TRBJ2-2; D unclear. Germline CDR1 reads ENHRY; CDR2 reads SYGVKD. V lost 2 bases, J lost 3 bases, and 10 bases lay in between. The CDR3 is 15 amino acids. DNA for the CDR3: TGTGCCATCAGTGAGACAGTGGTGGACACCGGGGAGCTGTTTTTT. It codes for CAISETVVDTGELFF.

The chain employs TRBV6-5 and TRBJ1-2, with D perhaps TRBD1 (6 bases). CDR1 and CDR2 (germline): MNHEY, SVGAGI. Trimming took 6 bases from V and 7 from J, leaving 12 bases between them. The CDR3 sequence is 12 residues long. The CDR3 DNA sequence: TGTGCCAGCAGGAGGGGGAATCTTGGCTACACCTTC. Its protein product is CASRRGNLGYTF.

The J gene is TRBJ1-1, the V gene TRBV12-5; weak D call: TRBD1 (5 bases). This CDR3 has 14 residues. CDR1 and CDR2 from the germline V gene are LGHNT and FRNRAP. Trimming left V 3 bases short and J 0 bases short, with 8 bases between. The CDR3 protein is CASGLGELNTEAFF. CDR3 DNA: TGTGCTAGTGGTTTAGGGGAACTGAACACTGAAGCTTTCTTT.

This clone was counted only a few times. This chain joins TRBV7-8 and TRBJ1-5, with 7 nucleotides matching TRBD1. The junction had 1 base not matched to a gene; V was cut back by 4 bases and J by 4 bases. This CDR3 is built from 13 residues. Germline values: CDR1 SGHVS, CDR2 FQNEAQ. The CDR3 DNA reads TGTGCCAGCAGCTGGGACAGTAATCAGCCCCAGCATTTT. It translates to CASSWDSNQPQHF.

The count of this clone is one. V is TRBV19 and J is TRBJ2-2; 11 bases line up with TRBD1. With 5 bases clipped from V and 4 bases from J, the junction kept 9 bases outside the gene matches. CDR1 and CDR2 from the germline V gene are LNHDA and SQIVND (reference sequence). This CDR3 comprises 17 residues. CDR3 residues: CASSSNPGQGGTGELFF. In DNA, the CDR3 is TGTGCCAGTAGTTCTAATCCGGGACAGGGGGGCACCGGGGAGCTGTTTTTT.

This chain connects TRBV27 to TRBJ2-7; TRBD2 might be the D (5 bases). Germline V gene lookup returns CDR1 MNHEY and CDR2 SMNVEV (reference sequence). The CDR3 has 14 residues. With 6 bases removed from V and 0 bases from J, the gap between germline ends came to 12 bases. CDR3 coding DNA: TGTGCCAGCAGAAAGCCAGGAGGCTCCTACGAGCAGTACTTC. Encoded protein: CASRKPGGSYEQYF.